These 22 T cell receptor beta chains were all obtained from the same sample, sequenced in a study of blood T cell repertoires in COVID-19. Clones were read by immunoSEQ multiplex PCR, and TCRdb kept only the in-frame ones, dropping some. There are 310,000 or so clones in the sample; roughly 90% occur only once, and around 4% lies in the top ten. The sample consisted of peripheral blood. Receptors were obtained from a woman aged 45-65 years with active or convalescent COVID-19.

This chain uses TRBV5-1 with TRBJ2-2; TRBD2 matches 13 bases. V lost 4 bases and J lost 9; bases outside the gene matches: 6. CDR1 and CDR2 from the germline V gene are SGHRS and YFSETQ. The CDR3 consists of 15 residues. As DNA, the CDR3 is TGCGCCAGCAGCGACGGACTAGCGGGAGTCTGGGAGCTGTTTTTT. Protein sequence: CASSDGLAGVWELFF.

This chain joins TRBV5-1 and TRBJ1-1; the D is unclear. CDR3 size: 13 residues. Trimming stripped 0 bases from V and 5 bases from J, with 8 bases between. Germline V CDR1 and CDR2: SGHRS, YFSETQ. In nucleotides, the CDR3 is TGCGCCAGCAGCTTGGACGGGGTTACTGAAGCTTTCTTT. Its translation: CASSLDGVTEAFF.

The DNA for the CDR3 is TGCAGCGTTACCGGACAGGCCCGCTCTGGGGCCAACGTCCTGACTTTC. This translates into CSVTGQARSGANVLTF. The genes are TRBV29-1 and TRBJ2-6; 7 bases align to TRBD1. Trimming took 5 bases from V and 0 from J; bases not matched to a gene: 7. Germline V gives CDR1 SQVTM, CDR2 ANQGSEA. This CDR3 has 16 residues.

This chain uses TRBV21-1 with TRBJ2-1; TRBD2, the D gene given by the table, was not confirmed from the DNA. TRBV21-1 is designated a pseudogene. The CDR3 spans 17 residues. The CDR3: CASSKYRLGSSYNEQFF. The CDR3 nucleotides read TGTGCCAGCAGCAAGTACCGACTAGGAAGCTCCTACAATGAGCAGTTCTTC.

The rearrangement links TRBV5-1 to TRBJ2-1, with 8 bases identical to TRBD1. The V segment lost 4 bases and the J segment 6 bases; nucleotides outside the gene matches: 12. The CDR3 contains 16 residues. Germline V lookup: CDR1 SGHRS, CDR2 YFSETQ. The CDR3: CASSPDRVWTRNEQFF. Here the CDR3 DNA reads TGCGCCAGCAGCCCGGACAGGGTGTGGACACGCAATGAGCAGTTCTTC.

The chain links TRBV2 to TRBJ2-3, with 8 bases matching TRBD2. The V gene end was trimmed by 4 bases and the J gene end by 5 bases; junction bases not matched to a gene: 5. This CDR3 region has 14 residues. Germline loops: CDR1 SNHLY, CDR2 FYNNEI. The CDR3 region is CASSVLAGEDTQYF. The CDR3 nucleotides read TGTGCCAGCAGTGTGCTAGCGGGTGAAGATACGCAGTATTTT.

The J gene is TRBJ1-1, the V gene TRBV6-6, with a possible D match to TRBD1 (5 bases). This CDR3 is 13 amino acids long. V was clipped by 4 bases and J by 6 bases, with 12 bases between them. Per germline, CDR1 MNHNY and CDR2 SVGAGI (reference sequence). CDR3 nucleotide sequence: TGTGCCAGCAGTTTTCCGGGGGAGGCTGAAGCTTTCTTT. Translating it yields CASSFPGEAEAFF.

The genes are TRBV19 and TRBJ1-4; weak D call: TRBD1 (6 bases). Germline values: CDR1 LNHDA, CDR2 SQIVND (reference sequence). This CDR3 has 15 residues. Deletions cut 5 bases from V and 8 bases from J, with 18 bases between. CDR3 sequence reads: CASSPSDSREEKLFF. The CDR3, as DNA: TGTGCCAGTAGTCCCTCGGACAGTCGAGAGGAAAAACTGTTTTTT.

This clone occurred once. The rearrangement joins TRBV7-2 to TRBJ2-7, with 8 bases identical to TRBD1. The CDR3 is 15 residues long. Looked up from germline, CDR1 is SGHTA and CDR2 is FQGNSA. Trimming at V came to 5 bases and at J to 2 bases, leaving 8 bases not matched to a gene. The DNA of the CDR3 is TGTGCCAGCAGCCGGGACAGGACCATAGCCTACGAGCAGTACTTC. It is translated as CASSRDRTIAYEQYF.

The chain employs TRBV30 and TRBJ2-7; TRBD1 matches 8 bases. Germline V gene data show CDR1 as GTSNPN and CDR2 as SVGIG (reference sequence). Trimming took 8 bases from V and 1 from J; bases not matched to a gene: 7. The length of the CDR3 is 13 residues. The chain's CDR3 is CAGKTGESYEQYF. For the CDR3, the DNA is TGTGCCGGGAAGACAGGGGAGTCCTACGAGCAGTACTTC.

The genes are TRBV5-1 and TRBJ1-2, with 7 bases identical to TRBD1. The CDR3 totals 15 residues. The junction had 3 bases not matched to a gene; V was cut back by 0 bases and J by 1 base. Germline lookup yields CDR1 SGHRS and CDR2 YFSETQ. Here the CDR3 DNA reads TGCGCCAGCAGCTTGGCGGCAGGGGGTAACTATGGCTACACCTTC. Amino acids: CASSLAAGGNYGYTF.

This sequence joins TRBV9 and TRBJ1-6, with 7 bases matching TRBD1. The J segment lost 6 bases and the V segment lost 1 base, leaving 4 bases of the junction unmatched. The CDR3 contains 15 residues. Germline V gene lookup returns CDR1 SGDLS and CDR2 YYNGEE. The CDR3 bases are TGTGCCAGCAGCGTACAGGGACAGCTTAATTCACCCCTCCACTTT. Protein product: CASSVQGQLNSPLHF.

This rearrangement joins TRBV6-2 or TRBV6-3 to TRBJ2-7; D may be TRBD2 (5 bases). Germline V gene lookup returns CDR1 MNHEY and CDR2 SVGEGT. This CDR3 region has 15 residues. V lost 4 bases, J lost 3 bases, and 16 bases lay in between. CDR3 loop: CASSSGGRPRYEQYF. The CDR3 nucleotides are TGTGCCAGCAGTTCTGGCGGGCGACCTCGCTACGAGCAGTACTTC.

The chain combines TRBV19 with TRBJ1-6; 9 nucleotides align to TRBD1. V gave up 6 bases and J gave up 7 bases; unmatched junction bases: 16. CDR1 and CDR2 from the germline V gene are LNHDA and SQIVND (reference sequence). CDR3 size: 18 residues. In nucleotides, the CDR3 is TGTGCCAGTAGGAACACGGGAGTGACAGGGGGTAACAATTCACCCCTCCACTTT. It specifies CASRNTGVTGGNNSPLHF.

The chain joins TRBV7-9 to TRBJ2-2; D is unresolved. Between the trimmed V and J ends, which lost 7 bases and 7 bases, there was a span of 10 bases. Germline lookup yields CDR1 SEHNR and CDR2 FQNEAQ (reference sequence). The CDR3 has 12 residues. The CDR3 loop reads CASITGHGELFF. The DNA of the CDR3 is TGTGCCAGCATTACCGGTCACGGGGAGCTGTTTTTT.

This clone was detected once. The J gene is TRBJ1-5, the V gene TRBV27, with 10 nucleotides matching TRBD1. J gave up 7 bases and V 3 bases, and 3 bases lay outside the gene matches. The CDR3 is 14 amino acids. Germline-derived CDR1 and CDR2 are MNHEY and SMNVEV (reference sequence). This CDR3 reads CASSFGQGEQPQHF. In DNA, the CDR3 is TGTGCCAGCAGTTTTGGACAGGGGGAACAGCCCCAGCATTTT.

The chain carries TRBV7-2 and TRBJ1-2; 9 bases are a match to TRBD1. Germline lookup yields CDR1 SGHTA and CDR2 FQGNSA. CDR3 length: 17 residues. V dropped 4 bases and J dropped 4; count of bases not matched to a gene: 13. DNA for the CDR3: TGTGCCAGCAGCTCGGCCGGGACAGGGTTGTTTAGCTATGGCTACACCTTC. Its protein is CASSSAGTGLFSYGYTF.

The rearrangement joins TRBV10-3 to TRBJ2-7, with a weak D call TRBD1 (5 bases). Germline V gives CDR1 ENHRY, CDR2 SYGVKD. Trimming left V 2 bases short and J 5 bases short, with 10 bases between. This CDR3 has 13 amino acids. DNA for the CDR3: TGTGCCATCAGTGAGGTGGGGCTCAACGAGCAGTACTTC. Its translation is CAISEVGLNEQYF.

This clone was detected only once. The chain carries TRBV7-6 and TRBJ1-6; D is undetermined. The CDR3 has 16 residues. Germline V CDR1 and CDR2: SGHVS, FNYEAQ. Trimming left V 4 bases short and J 6 bases short, with 16 bases between. CDR3 protein: CASSSGTLLSNSPLHF. The CDR3 DNA follows: TGTGCCAGCAGCTCGGGAACGCTACTCTCTAATTCACCCCTCCACTTT.

The genes are TRBV27 and TRBJ2-7; D gene unclear. V lost 4 bases, J lost 0 bases, and 13 bases lay in between. Germline CDR1 is MNHEY and CDR2 is SMNVEV (reference sequence). The CDR3 runs 15 residues. The DNA for the CDR3 is TGTGCCAGCAGTTCCCCCGGCAGAGGCTCCTACGAGCAGTACTTC. Encoded protein: CASSSPGRGSYEQYF.

The V and J genes are TRBV7-2 and TRBJ2-1; 10 nucleotides match TRBD2. V shed 5 bases and J 4 bases; nucleotides not matched to a gene: 5. This CDR3 is 15 amino acids long. The V gene's germline CDR1 is SGHTA and CDR2 FQGNSA. CDR3 DNA: TGTGCCAGCAGCGAACTAGCGGGGAGTTACAATGAGCAGTTCTTC. It yields the protein CASSELAGSYNEQFF.

The genes are TRBV7-9 and TRBJ1-2, with D tentatively TRBD1 (6 bases). Germline values: CDR1 SEHNR, CDR2 FQNEAQ (reference sequence). CDR3 size: 13 residues. Trimming left V 6 bases short and J 8 bases short, with 16 bases between. The CDR3 here is CASSLDRWEGYTF. CDR3 sequence (DNA): TGTGCCAGCAGTCTCGACAGGTGGGAAGGCTACACCTTC.